This T cell receptor (beta chain) originates from a study of a mutant IDH1 vaccine in newly diagnosed glioma. Across the whole study: Every participant had undergone radiotherapy, temozolomide, or both before, and most underwent both.

TCRdb's copy holds only in-frame clones and misses some; the assay was immunoSEQ multiplex PCR. The profile shows tens of thousands of clones, 70% to 85% of them singletons. After removal of 6 bases from V and 3 bases from J, the junction contained 4 bases not matched to a gene. The germline gives CDR1 ENHRY, CDR2 SYGVKD. The CDR3 runs 15 residues. Time point defined: week 5, during vaccination. Vaccine doses each comprised 300 ug of mutant IDH1 20-mer peptide, with topical imiquimod. Turning to this clone: The antigen is not known.

Sample: PBMCs, taken from a glioma patient whose treatment included an IDH1 peptide vaccine. The sequence was obtained from a woman under 30 with glioma. Some clones in this sample may be carry-over from other donors' samples. The chain has TRBV10-3 and TRBJ2-7; the match to TRBD2 covers 14 bases. CDR3 protein: CAIRHGTSGSYEQYF. The CDR3 nucleotides are TGTGCCATCAGACACGGGACTAGCGGGAGCTACGAGCAGTACTTC.